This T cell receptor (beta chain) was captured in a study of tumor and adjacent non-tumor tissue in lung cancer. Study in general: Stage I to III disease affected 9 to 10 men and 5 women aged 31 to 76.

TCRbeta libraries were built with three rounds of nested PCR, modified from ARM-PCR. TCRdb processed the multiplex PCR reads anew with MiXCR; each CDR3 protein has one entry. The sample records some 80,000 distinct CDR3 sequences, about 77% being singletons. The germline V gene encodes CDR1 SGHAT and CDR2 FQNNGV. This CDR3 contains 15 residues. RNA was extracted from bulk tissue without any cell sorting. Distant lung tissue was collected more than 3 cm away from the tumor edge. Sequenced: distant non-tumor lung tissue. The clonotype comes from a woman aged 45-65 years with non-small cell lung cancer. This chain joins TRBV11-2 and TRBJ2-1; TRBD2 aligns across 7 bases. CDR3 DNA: TGTGCAAACAGCTTAGAAGCTAGTGGGAGGGCTGAGCAGTTCTTC. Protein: CANSLEASGRAEQFF.